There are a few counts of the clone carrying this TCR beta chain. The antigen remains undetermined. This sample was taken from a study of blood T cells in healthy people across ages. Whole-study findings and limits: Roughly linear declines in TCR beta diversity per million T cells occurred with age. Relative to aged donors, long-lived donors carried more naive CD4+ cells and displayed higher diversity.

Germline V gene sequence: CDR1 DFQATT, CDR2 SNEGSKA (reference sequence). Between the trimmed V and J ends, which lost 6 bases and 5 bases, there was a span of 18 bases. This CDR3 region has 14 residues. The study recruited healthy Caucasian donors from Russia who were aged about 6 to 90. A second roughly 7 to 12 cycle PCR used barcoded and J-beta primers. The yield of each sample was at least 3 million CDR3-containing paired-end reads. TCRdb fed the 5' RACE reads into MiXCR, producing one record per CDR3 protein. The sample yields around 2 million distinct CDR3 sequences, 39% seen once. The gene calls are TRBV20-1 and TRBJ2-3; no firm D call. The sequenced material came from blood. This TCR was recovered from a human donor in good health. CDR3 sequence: CSAPDSSSGDTQYF. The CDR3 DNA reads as TGCAGTGCCCCCGACTCGAGTTCCGGAGATACGCAGTATTTT.